The next 5 T cell receptor beta chains were all read from a single sample in a study of spatial heterogeneity in lung cancer. General study findings and limits: Within tumors, counts of expanded alpha and beta TCRs tracked tumor mutation counts.

Time point in this sample: sample taken at primary tumor resection. From the 5' RACE reads, TCRdb called clonotypes with MiXCR, one entry per CDR3 protein. The data show about 6,000 distinct CDR3 sequences, 11% to 15% seen once. Their target antigens are unknown. The source was lung tumor tissue, collected at surgery. The receptors originated from a male donor with early-stage non-small cell lung cancer.

This clonotype has a count of ten or more. This beta chain is an off-target read within a library intended for alpha chains, so its frequency means little. The chain combines TRBV14 with TRBJ2-1; 11 nucleotides match TRBD2. J gave up 1 base and V 1 base, and 3 bases lay outside the gene matches. Germline V gene lookup returns CDR1 SGHDN and CDR2 FVKESK. CDR3 size: 17 residues. The CDR3 here is CASSQALAGGSYNEQFF. DNA of the CDR3: TGTGCCAGCAGCCAAGCGCTAGCGGGAGGATCCTACAATGAGCAGTTCTTC.

This clonotype is medium-sized (0.01 to 0.1%) in the sample. This beta chain was picked up by a library intended for alpha chains and is off target, so its count carries little meaning. CDR3 sequence: CSASSPTTGAETQYF. CDR3 nucleotide sequence: TGCAGTGCTAGTTCTCCGACAACAGGAGCCGAGACCCAGTACTTC. The chain combines TRBV20-1 with TRBJ2-5; tentative D call: TRBD1 (5 bases). CDR3 length equals 15 residues. The germline gives CDR1 DFQATT, CDR2 SNEGSKA (reference sequence). Trimming pared 3 bases from V and 5 bases from J, leaving 19 bases between.

This clonotype counts as medium-sized. This beta chain is off target for a library built for alpha chains, so its abundance means little. Written as DNA, the CDR3 is TGTGCCAGCAGTGAAGTACCGACAGGAGCATCGAACACTGAAGCTTTCTTT. It translates to CASSEVPTGASNTEAFF. The genes are TRBV2 and TRBJ1-1, with a weak D call TRBD1 (6 bases). This CDR3 contains 17 residues. Deletions cut 1 base from V and 1 base from J, with 16 bases between. Germline V gene sequence: CDR1 SNHLY, CDR2 FYNNEI.

This clonotype was observed at least ten times. The library was designed around alpha chains, so this beta chain is a stray read whose abundance carries little weight. This chain connects TRBV9 to TRBJ2-5; D perhaps matches TRBD2 (5 bases). This CDR3 is 16 amino acids long. Trimming stripped 3 bases from V and 4 bases from J, with 19 bases between. Per the germline V gene, CDR1 is SGDLS and CDR2 is YYNGEE. The CDR3 here is CASSAKDGSFGETQYF. The DNA for the CDR3 is TGTGCCAGCAGCGCGAAAGATGGGAGCTTCGGAGAGACCCAGTACTTC.

By share of the sample, this clonotype is medium-sized. This beta chain represents an off-target read in a library built for alpha chains; its size is of limited meaning. V usage is TRBV20-1 and J usage is TRBJ1-6, with 7 bases fitting TRBD1. Germline trimming cut 3 bases from V and 7 bases from J; bases unmatched to any gene: 3. The V gene's germline CDR1 is DFQATT and CDR2 SNEGSKA (reference sequence). The length of the CDR3 is 13 residues. CDR3 sequence reads: CSARGRGNSPLHF. Here the CDR3 DNA reads TGCAGTGCTAGGGGCAGGGGGAATTCACCCCTCCACTTT.